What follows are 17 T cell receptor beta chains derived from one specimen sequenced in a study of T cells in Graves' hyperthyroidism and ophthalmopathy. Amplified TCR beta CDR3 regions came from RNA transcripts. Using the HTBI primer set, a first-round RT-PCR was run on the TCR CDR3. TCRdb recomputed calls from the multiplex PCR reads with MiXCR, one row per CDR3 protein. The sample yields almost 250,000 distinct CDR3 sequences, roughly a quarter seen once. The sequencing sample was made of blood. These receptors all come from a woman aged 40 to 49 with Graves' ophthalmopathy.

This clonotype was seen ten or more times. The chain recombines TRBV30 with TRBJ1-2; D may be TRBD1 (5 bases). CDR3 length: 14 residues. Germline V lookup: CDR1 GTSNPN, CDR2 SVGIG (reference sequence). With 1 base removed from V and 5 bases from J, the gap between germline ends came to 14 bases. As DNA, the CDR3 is TGTGCCTGGAGTGGTTCAGGGCCTCCTTATGGCTACACCTTC. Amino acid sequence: CAWSGSGPPYGYTF.

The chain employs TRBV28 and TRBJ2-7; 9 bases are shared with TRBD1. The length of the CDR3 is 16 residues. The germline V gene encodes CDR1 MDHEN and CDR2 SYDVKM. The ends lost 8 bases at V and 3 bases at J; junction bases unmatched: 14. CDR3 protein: CASQNYGTGNLYEQYF. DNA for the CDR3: TGTGCCAGCCAGAACTACGGGACAGGGAATCTCTACGAGCAGTACTTC.

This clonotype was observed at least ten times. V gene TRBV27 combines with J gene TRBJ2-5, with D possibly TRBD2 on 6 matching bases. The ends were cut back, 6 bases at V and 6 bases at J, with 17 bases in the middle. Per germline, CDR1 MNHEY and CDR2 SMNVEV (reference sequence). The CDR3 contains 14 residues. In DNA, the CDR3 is TGTGCCAGCAGGGCATGGGGGAGGATAAAGACCCAGTACTTC. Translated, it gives CASRAWGRIKTQYF.

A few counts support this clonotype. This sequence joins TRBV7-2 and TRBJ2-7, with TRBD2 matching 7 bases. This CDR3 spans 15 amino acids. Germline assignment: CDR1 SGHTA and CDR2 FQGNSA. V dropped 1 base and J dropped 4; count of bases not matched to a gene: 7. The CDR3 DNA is TGTGCCAGCAGCTTAGTTTGGGAGGGCCTTTACGAGCAGTACTTC. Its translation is CASSLVWEGLYEQYF.

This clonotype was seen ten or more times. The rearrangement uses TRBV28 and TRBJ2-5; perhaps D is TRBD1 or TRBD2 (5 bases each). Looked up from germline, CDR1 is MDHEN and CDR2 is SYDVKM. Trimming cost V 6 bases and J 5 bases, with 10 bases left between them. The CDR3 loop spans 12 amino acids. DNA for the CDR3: TGTGCCAGCAGCACCGGGACCGAGACCCAGTACTTC. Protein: CASSTGTETQYF. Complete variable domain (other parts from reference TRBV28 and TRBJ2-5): DVKVTQSSRYLVKRTGEKVFLECVQDMDHENMFWYRQDPGLGLRLIYFSYDVKMKEKGDIPEGYSVSREKKERFSLILESASTNQTSMYLCASSTGTETQYFGPGTRLLVL.

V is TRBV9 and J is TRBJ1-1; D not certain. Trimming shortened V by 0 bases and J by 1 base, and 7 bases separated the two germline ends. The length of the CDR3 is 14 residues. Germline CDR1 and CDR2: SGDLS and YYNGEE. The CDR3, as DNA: TGTGCCAGCAGCGTAGGTGCGGAGAACACTGAAGCTTTCTTT. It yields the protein CASSVGAENTEAFF.

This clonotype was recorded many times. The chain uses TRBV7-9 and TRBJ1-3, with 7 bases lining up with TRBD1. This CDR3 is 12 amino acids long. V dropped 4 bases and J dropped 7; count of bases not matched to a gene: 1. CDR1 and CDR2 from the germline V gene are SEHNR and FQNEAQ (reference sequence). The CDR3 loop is CASSSTGNTIYF. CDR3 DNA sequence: TGTGCCAGCAGCTCGACAGGGAACACCATATATTTT.

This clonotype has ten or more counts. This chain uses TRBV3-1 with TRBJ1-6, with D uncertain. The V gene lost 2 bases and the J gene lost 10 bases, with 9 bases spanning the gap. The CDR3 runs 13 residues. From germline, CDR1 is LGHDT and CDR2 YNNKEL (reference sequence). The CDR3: CASSQIPISPLHF. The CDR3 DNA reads TGTGCCAGCAGCCAAATTCCCATCTCACCCCTCCACTTT.

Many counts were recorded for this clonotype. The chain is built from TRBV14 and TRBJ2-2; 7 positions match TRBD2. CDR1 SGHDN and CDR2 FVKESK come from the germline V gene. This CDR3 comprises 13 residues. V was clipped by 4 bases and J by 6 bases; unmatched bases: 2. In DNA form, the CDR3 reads TGTGCCAGCAGCCTTACTAGCGCCGGGGAGCTGTTTTTT. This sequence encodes CASSLTSAGELFF. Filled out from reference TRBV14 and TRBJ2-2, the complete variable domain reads EAGVTQFPSHSVIEKGQTVTLRCDPISGHDNLYWYRRVMGKEIKFLLHFVKESKQDESGMPNNRFLAERTGGTYSTLKVQPAELEDSGVYFCASSLTSAGELFFGEGSRLTVL.

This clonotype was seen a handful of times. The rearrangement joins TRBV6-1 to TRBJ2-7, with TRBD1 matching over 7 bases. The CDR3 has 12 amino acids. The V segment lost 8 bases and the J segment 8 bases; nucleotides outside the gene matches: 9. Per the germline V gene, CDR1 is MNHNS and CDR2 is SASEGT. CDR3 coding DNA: TGTGCCAGCTCACCAGGGGGATACAAGCAGTACTTC. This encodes CASSPGGYKQYF.

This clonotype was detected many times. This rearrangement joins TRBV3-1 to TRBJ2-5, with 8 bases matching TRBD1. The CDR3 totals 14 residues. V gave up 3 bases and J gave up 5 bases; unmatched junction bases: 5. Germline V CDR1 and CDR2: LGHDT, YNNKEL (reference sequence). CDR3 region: CASSHQGQVETQYF. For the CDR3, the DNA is TGTGCCAGCAGCCACCAGGGACAGGTCGAGACCCAGTACTTC.

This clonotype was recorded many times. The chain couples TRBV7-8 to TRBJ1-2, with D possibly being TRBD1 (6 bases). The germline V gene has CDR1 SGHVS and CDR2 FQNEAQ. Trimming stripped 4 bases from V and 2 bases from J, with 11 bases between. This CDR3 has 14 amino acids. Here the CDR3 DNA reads TGTGCCAGCAGCTCACGGACAGTAAACTATGGCTACACCTTC. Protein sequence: CASSSRTVNYGYTF.

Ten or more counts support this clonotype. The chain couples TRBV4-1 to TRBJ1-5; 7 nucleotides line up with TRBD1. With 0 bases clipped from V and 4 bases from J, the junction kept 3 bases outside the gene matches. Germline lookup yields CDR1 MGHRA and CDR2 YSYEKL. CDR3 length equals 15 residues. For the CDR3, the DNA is TGCGCCAGCAGCCAAGATACAGGGGAGAATCAGCCCCAGCATTTT. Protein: CASSQDTGENQPQHF.

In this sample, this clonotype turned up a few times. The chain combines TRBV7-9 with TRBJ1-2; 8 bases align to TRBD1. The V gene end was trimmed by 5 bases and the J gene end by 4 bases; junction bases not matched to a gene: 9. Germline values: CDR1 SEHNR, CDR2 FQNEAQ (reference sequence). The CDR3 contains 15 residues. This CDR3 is CASSLLPGGGYGYTF. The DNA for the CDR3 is TGTGCCAGCAGCCTTCTCCCAGGGGGCGGCTATGGCTACACCTTC.

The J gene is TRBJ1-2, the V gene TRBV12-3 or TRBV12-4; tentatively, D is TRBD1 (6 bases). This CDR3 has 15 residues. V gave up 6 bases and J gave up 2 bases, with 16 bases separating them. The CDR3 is CASRIQGRGNYGYTF. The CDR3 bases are TGTGCCAGCAGAATTCAGGGGAGGGGAAACTATGGCTACACCTTC.

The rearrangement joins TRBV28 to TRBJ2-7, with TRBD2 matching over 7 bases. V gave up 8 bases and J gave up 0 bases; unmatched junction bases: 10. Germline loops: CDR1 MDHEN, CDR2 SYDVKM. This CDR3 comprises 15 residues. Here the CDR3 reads CASLASGRNSYEQYF. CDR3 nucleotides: TGTGCCAGCTTGGCTAGCGGAAGAAACTCCTACGAGCAGTACTTC.

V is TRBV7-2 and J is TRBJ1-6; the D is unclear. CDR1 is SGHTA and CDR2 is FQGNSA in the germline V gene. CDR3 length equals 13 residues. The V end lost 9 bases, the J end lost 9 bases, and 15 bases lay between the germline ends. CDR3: CASTIDWRSPLHF. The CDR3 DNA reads TGTGCCAGTACCATCGACTGGCGTTCACCCCTCCACTTT.